The rows below give T cell receptor beta chains drawn from one sample of a study of cytomegalovirus exposure and HLA in healthy donors. TCRdb keeps only in-frame clones here, not all; method: immunoSEQ multiplex PCR. The data hold roughly 330,000 clones, with roughly 90% observed a single time. Sequencing was performed on PBMCs. All receptors derive from a woman in her 30s in good health and CMV-seropositive. Both conserved end residues are part of each CDR3. The D gene is left open where the match is weak. Size is omitted from some rows. Given values are once, few, many or a class for expanded clones.

J: TRBJ2-7; D: TRBD2; V: TRBV7-7; size: NA; CDR3: CASSLLGGSEQYF; DNA: TGTGCCAGCAGCTTATTGGGCGGGAGCGAGCAGTACTTC
J: TRBJ1-2; D: NA; V: TRBV7-6; size: NA; CDR3: CASSLVSSGRSGYTF; DNA: TGTGCCAGCAGCTTAGTATCTTCAGGGAGGAGTGGCTACACCTTC
J: TRBJ2-7; D: TRBD2; V: TRBV15; size: NA; CDR3: CATSRASGSPSYEQYF; DNA: TGTGCCACCAGCAGAGCTAGCGGGAGCCCAAGTTACGAGCAGTACTTC
J: TRBJ1-2; D: NA; V: TRBV7-2; size: NA; CDR3: CASSPVPTALYGYTF; DNA: TGTGCCAGCAGCCCCGTCCCGACAGCGCTCTATGGCTACACCTTC
J: TRBJ2-1; D: NA; V: TRBV4-1; size: NA; CDR3: CASSPTDLNNEQFF; DNA: TGCGCCAGCAGCCCCACGGACTTGAACAATGAGCAGTTCTTC
J: TRBJ2-3; D: NA; V: TRBV4-3; size: NA; CDR3: CASSQGQYSGGTDTQYF; DNA: TGCGCCAGCAGCCAAGGCCAATATAGCGGAGGCACAGATACGCAGTATTTT
J: TRBJ2-3; D: NA; V: TRBV28; size: NA; CDR3: CASSTSDTQYF; DNA: TGTGCCAGCAGCACATCAGATACGCAGTATTTT
J: TRBJ2-1; D: NA; V: TRBV11-2; size: NA; CDR3: CASRGRDNEQFF; DNA: TGTGCCAGCAGGGGAAGGGACAATGAGCAGTTCTTC
J: TRBJ2-3; D: TRBD2; V: TRBV27; size: NA; CDR3: CASGRTRVDTQYF; DNA: TGTGCCAGCGGACGGACTAGGGTAGATACGCAGTATTTT
J: TRBJ2-1; D: TRBD1; V: TRBV2; size: NA; CDR3: CASSGTGLDEQFF; DNA: TGTGCCAGCAGTGGGACAGGGCTCGATGAGCAGTTCTTC
J: TRBJ1-3; D: NA; V: TRBV5-6; size: NA; CDR3: CASSLGTASGNTIYF; DNA: TGTGCCAGCAGCTTGGGTACAGCCTCTGGAAACACCATATATTTT
J: TRBJ2-3; D: TRBD2; V: TRBV28; size: NA; CDR3: CASKTILAGLSTDTQYF; DNA: TGTGCCAGCAAAACCATCTTAGCGGGGCTTAGCACAGATACGCAGTATTTT
J: TRBJ2-5; D: NA; V: TRBV6-5; size: NA; CDR3: CASSYVTSQGLHF; DNA: TGTGCCAGCAGTTATGTCACGTCCCAGGGCCTCCACTTC
J: TRBJ2-7; D: NA; V: TRBV6-5; size: once; CDR3: CASSRRDGYEQYF; DNA: TGTGCCAGCAGTCGACGGGACGGTTACGAGCAGTACTTC
J: TRBJ1-2; D: NA; V: TRBV28; size: NA; CDR3: CASSLSGTHGGYTF; DNA: TGTGCCAGCAGTTTATCGGGGACCCATGGTGGCTACACCTTC
J: TRBJ1-5; D: TRBD1; V: TRBV5-8; size: once; CDR3: CASSLVQGNNQPQHF; DNA: TGTGCCAGCAGCTTGGTACAGGGGAACAATCAGCCCCAGCATTTT
J: TRBJ2-4; D: NA; V: TRBV6-5; size: NA; CDR3: CASSSPPGDQGNIQYF; DNA: TGTGCCAGCAGTTCCCCCCCTGGGGACCAAGGGAACATTCAGTACTTC
J: TRBJ2-6; D: NA; V: TRBV7-9; size: NA; CDR3: CASNSPTGSSGANVLTF; DNA: TGTGCCAGCAACAGCCCAACAGGGAGCTCTGGGGCCAACGTCCTGACTTTC
J: TRBJ2-7; D: TRBD1; V: TRBV15; size: NA; CDR3: CATSKAGGGYEQYF; DNA: TGTGCCACCAGCAAGGCAGGGGGCGGGTACGAGCAGTACTTC
J: TRBJ2-2; D: TRBD2; V: TRBV5-1; size: NA; CDR3: CASSLSGDTGELFF; DNA: TGCGCCAGCAGCTTAAGCGGGGACACCGGGGAGCTGTTTTTT
J: TRBJ2-7; D: NA; V: TRBV5-6; size: NA; CDR3: CASSLLIRQSQGPYEQYF; DNA: TGTGCCAGCAGCCTGTTAATCCGTCAGAGCCAGGGACCCTACGAGCAGTACTTC
J: TRBJ2-7; D: NA; V: TRBV5-6; size: NA; CDR3: CASSLAGIRYEQYF; DNA: TGTGCCAGCAGCTTGGCAGGGATACGCTACGAGCAGTACTTC
J: TRBJ2-7; D: NA; V: TRBV28; size: NA; CDR3: CASSLSGPSVQYF; DNA: TGTGCCAGCAGTTTGTCCGGACCATCGGTGCAGTACTTC
J: TRBJ2-1; D: TRBD1; V: TRBV7-9; size: NA; CDR3: CASSLGTGGQREQFF; DNA: TGTGCCAGCAGCTTGGGGACAGGGGGACAGCGGGAGCAGTTCTTC